What follows are 3 T cell receptor beta chains derived from one specimen sequenced in a study of CD8 T cells in acute hepatitis C reinfection. Indicated time point: at least 347 days after estimated infection, following spontaneous clearance. Hepatitis C virus-specific T cells were sequenced directly ex vivo without in vitro expansion. Generated by immunoSEQ multiplex PCR, the TCRdb table keeps only in-frame clones and is missing some. The sample gives a few hundred clones, roughly four fifths of which show up once; around a sixth is in the top ten. Study results and limitations: TRBV04 and TRBV06 were preferentially used in all groups, not explained by naive pool overrepresentation.

Sequencing was performed on HCV NS3-1073 tetramer-sorted CD8+ T cells from PBMCs, taken at follow-up. The receptors shown here come from a woman younger than 30 who spontaneously cleared hepatitis C infection.

This clone turned up a few times. The chain combines TRBV11-3 with TRBJ2-4, with TRBD1 matching 9 bases. Trimming removed 5 bases from V and 6 bases from J; junction bases left unmatched: 5. The V gene's germline CDR1 is SGHNT and CDR2 YENEEA. This CDR3 has 14 amino acids. The CDR3 DNA follows: TGTGCCAGCAGCGCCTCGGGACAGGGAAACATTCAGTACTTC. Translation gives CASSASGQGNIQYF.

In its sample, this clone is hyperexpanded. The chain has TRBV29-1 and TRBJ2-1, with 14 bases matching TRBD2. With V trimmed by 4 bases and J by 4 bases, 12 bases remained unmatched. The CDR3 spans 18 residues. Germline CDR1 and CDR2: SQVTM and ANQGSEA. The CDR3, as DNA: TGCAGCGTTGTACCCGGGACTAGCGGGAGTTGGTATTACAATGAGCAGTTCTTC. Amino acids: CSVVPGTSGSWYYNEQFF.

This clone was observed once. The genes are TRBV30 and TRBJ2-1; TRBD2 is a possible D gene (5 bases). Germline loops: CDR1 GTSNPN, CDR2 SVGIG (reference sequence). V was cut by 5 bases and J by 0 bases, with 14 bases left in between. The CDR3 is 15 amino acids. The CDR3 spells CAWGGLRSSYNEQFF. DNA for the CDR3: TGTGCCTGGGGAGGACTCCGTAGCTCCTACAATGAGCAGTTCTTC.